In this sample, the clone carrying this TCR beta chain turned up many times. Antigen unknown. This sample is part of a study of T cell responses to AZD1222 COVID-19 vaccine. General observations from the study: Spike-specific TCR breadth and depth went up after people got two AZD1222 doses. Clonal diversity was possibly underestimated; the donors were predominantly white British and more often female.

Pooling of second doses given at about 4 or about 12 weeks was done. Here immunoSEQ multiplex PCR was the method, and the copy in TCRdb shows in-frame clones only, minus some. Of about 83,000 clones listed, more than 85% are singletons. This CDR3 comprises 13 residues. V lost 0 bases, J lost 8 bases, and 10 bases lay in between. Germline values: CDR1 MNHEY, CDR2 SVGEGT. This sample comprised peripheral blood, obtained 28 days after the second AZD1222 dose. This clonotype was sampled from an adult who received the AZD1222 COVID-19 vaccine. This rearrangement joins TRBV6-2 or TRBV6-3 to TRBJ1-1; D gene unclear. CDR3 loop: CASSYSTAWEAFF. As DNA, the CDR3 is TGTGCCAGCAGTTACTCGACGGCGTGGGAAGCTTTCTTT.